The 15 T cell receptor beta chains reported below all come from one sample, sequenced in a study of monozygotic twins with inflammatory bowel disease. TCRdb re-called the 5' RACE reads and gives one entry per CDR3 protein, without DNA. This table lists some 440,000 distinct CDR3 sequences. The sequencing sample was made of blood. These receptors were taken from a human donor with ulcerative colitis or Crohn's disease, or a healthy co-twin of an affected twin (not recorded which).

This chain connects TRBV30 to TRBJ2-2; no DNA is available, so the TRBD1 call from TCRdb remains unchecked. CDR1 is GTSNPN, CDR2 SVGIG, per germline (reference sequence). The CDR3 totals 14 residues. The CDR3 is CAWSRGSNTGELFF.

The CDR3 reads CASSRTSGESTDTQYF. The rearrangement links TRBV7-6 to TRBJ2-3; TCRdb reports TRBD2, a call that lacks DNA to check it against. Germline V CDR1 and CDR2: SGHVS, FNYEAQ. The CDR3 runs to 16 residues. Full variable domain (remainder filled in from reference TRBV7-6 and TRBJ2-3): GAGVSQSPRYKVTKRGQDVALRCDPISGHVSLYWYRQALGQGPEFLTYFNYEAQQDKSGLPNDRFSAERPEGSISTLTIQRTEQRDSAMYRCASSRTSGESTDTQYFGPGTRLTVL.

This chain's CDR3 is CASSPDGDTQYF. V usage is TRBV7-7 and J usage is TRBJ2-3. Per germline, CDR1 SSHAT and CDR2 FNYEAQ (reference sequence). The length of the CDR3 is 12 residues.

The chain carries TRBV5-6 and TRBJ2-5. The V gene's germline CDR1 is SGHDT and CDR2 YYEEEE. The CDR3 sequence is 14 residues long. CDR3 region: CASSLRLYQETQYF.

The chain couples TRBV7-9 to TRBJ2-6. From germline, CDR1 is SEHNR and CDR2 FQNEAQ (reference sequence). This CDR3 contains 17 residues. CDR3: CASSLGFVGSGANVLTF. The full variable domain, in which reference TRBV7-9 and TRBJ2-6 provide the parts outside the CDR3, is DTGVSQNPRHKITKRGQNVTFRCDPISEHNRLYWYRQTLGQGPEFLTYFQNEAQLEKSRLLSDRFSAERPKGSFSTLEIQRTEQGDSAMYLCASSLGFVGSGANVLTFGAGSRLTVL.

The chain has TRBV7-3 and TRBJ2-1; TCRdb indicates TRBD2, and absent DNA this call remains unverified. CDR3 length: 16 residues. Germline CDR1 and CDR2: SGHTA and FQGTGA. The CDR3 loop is CASSFGGRQSYNEQFF. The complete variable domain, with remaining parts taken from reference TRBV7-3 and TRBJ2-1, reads GAGVSQTPSNKVTEKGKYVELRCDPISGHTALYWYRQSLGQGPEFLIYFQGTGAADDSGLPNDRFFAVRPEGSVSTLKIQRTERGDSAVYLCASSFGGRQSYNEQFFGPGTRLTVL.

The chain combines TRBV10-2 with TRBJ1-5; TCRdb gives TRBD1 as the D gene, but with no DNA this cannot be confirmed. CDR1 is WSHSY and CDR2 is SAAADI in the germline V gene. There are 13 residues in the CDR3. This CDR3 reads CASTFQGGQPQHF.

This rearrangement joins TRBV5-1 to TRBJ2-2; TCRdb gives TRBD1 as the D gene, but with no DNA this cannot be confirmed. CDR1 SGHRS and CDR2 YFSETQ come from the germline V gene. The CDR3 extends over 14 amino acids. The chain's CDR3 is CASSPGQNTGELFF.

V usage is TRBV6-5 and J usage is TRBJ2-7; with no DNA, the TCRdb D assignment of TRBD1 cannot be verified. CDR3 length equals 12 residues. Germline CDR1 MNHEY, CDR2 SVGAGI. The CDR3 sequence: CASQYRGGEQYF.

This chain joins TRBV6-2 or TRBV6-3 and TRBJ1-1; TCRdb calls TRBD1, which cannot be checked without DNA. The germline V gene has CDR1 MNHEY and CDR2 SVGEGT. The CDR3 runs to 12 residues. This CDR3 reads CASSYGAWRAFF.

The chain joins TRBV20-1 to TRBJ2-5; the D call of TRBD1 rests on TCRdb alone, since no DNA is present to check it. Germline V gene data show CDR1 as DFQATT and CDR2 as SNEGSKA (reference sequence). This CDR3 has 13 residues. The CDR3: CSAKSGGTETQYF.

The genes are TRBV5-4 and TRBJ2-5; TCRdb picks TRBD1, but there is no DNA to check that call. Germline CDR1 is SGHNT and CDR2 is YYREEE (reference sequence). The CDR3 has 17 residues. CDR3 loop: CASSAIPAGARQETQYF.

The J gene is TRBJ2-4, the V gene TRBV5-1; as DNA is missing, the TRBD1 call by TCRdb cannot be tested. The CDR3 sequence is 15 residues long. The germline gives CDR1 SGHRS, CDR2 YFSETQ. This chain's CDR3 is CASSVMGQSKNIQYF.

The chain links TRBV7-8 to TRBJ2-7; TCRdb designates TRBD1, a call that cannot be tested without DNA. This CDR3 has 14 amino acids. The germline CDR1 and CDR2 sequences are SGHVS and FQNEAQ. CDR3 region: CASSASGVGYEQYF.

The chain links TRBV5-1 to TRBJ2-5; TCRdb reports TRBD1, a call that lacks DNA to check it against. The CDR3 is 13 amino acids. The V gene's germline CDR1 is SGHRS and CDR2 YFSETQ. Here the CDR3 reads CATREQSAETQYF. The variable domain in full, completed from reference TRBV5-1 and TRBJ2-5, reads KAGVTQTPRYLIKTRGQQVTLSCSPISGHRSVSWYQQTPGQGLQFLFEYFSETQRNKGNFPGRFSGRQFSNSRSEMNVSTLELGDSALYLCATREQSAETQYFGPGTRLLVL.